One and the same sample provided the 10 T cell receptor beta chains below, sequenced in a study of control samples from healthy donors and cancer patients. Generated by immunoSEQ multiplex PCR, the TCRdb table keeps only in-frame clones and is missing some. Here the sample table reports approximately 190,000 clones. The sequenced sample was blood. These receptors were taken from a woman in her 30s in good health.

The chain carries TRBV19 and TRBJ1-6; tentatively, D is TRBD1 (6 bases). Trimming removed 2 bases at V and 3 bases at J, with 17 bases between. The CDR3 covers 18 residues. The germline gives CDR1 LNHDA, CDR2 SQIVND (reference sequence). The CDR3 sequence is CASSIKGLQGGYNSPLHF. The CDR3 nucleotides read TGTGCCAGTAGTATAAAGGGCCTACAGGGTGGCTATAATTCACCCCTCCACTTT.

The chain joins TRBV7-8 to TRBJ1-4; D not certain. Trimming stripped 6 bases from V and 5 bases from J, with 22 bases between. This CDR3 region has 17 residues. Germline loops: CDR1 SGHVS, CDR2 FQNEAQ. CDR3 in amino acids: CASSLGSVHQKNEKLFF. The CDR3, as DNA: TGTGCCAGCAGTCTCGGGTCCGTACACCAGAAGAATGAAAAACTGTTTTTT.

The chain links TRBV3-1 (or the pseudogene TRBV3-2) to TRBJ2-2; no reliable D call. Trimming took off 4 bases at V and 5 bases at J, with 5 bases between the two ends. Per germline, CDR1 LGHDT and CDR2 YNNKEL (reference sequence). The CDR3 covers 12 residues. The DNA of the CDR3 is TGTGCCAGCAGCCCGTATACCGGGGAGCTGTTTTTT. Translating it yields CASSPYTGELFF.

J is TRBJ2-5 and V is TRBV5-8; a weak D match, TRBD2 (5 bases). This CDR3 is built from 16 residues. V was pared by 4 bases and J by 5 bases, with 21 bases between. Germline V gives CDR1 SGHTS, CDR2 YDEGEE. CDR3 sequence: CASSVPRTNRGETQYF. CDR3 coding DNA: TGTGCCAGCAGCGTACCCCGGACGAATAGAGGGGAGACCCAGTACTTC.

This chain links TRBV20-1 with TRBJ1-5; weak D call: TRBD1 (5 bases). The germline V gene has CDR1 DFQATT and CDR2 SNEGSKA (reference sequence). This CDR3 has 14 amino acids. Trimming stripped 3 bases from V and 9 bases from J, with 18 bases between. The CDR3 DNA is TGCAGTGCTAGTGGCGGGGGAGAAGGCCTGCCCCAGCATTTT. Residues: CSASGGGEGLPQHF.

The genes are TRBV5-6 and TRBJ2-3; D is perhaps TRBD1 (6 bases). This CDR3 region has 16 residues. CDR1 and CDR2 from the germline V gene are SGHDT and YYEEEE. Trimming stripped 3 bases from V and 2 bases from J, with 16 bases between. The CDR3 nucleotides read TGTGCCAGCAGCTACCGGAGACAGGCTCCCACAGATACGCAGTATTTT. This gives the protein CASSYRRQAPTDTQYF.

This sequence joins TRBV28 and TRBJ1-5; D is ambiguous. V gave up 5 bases and J gave up 1 base, with 12 bases separating them. The germline gives CDR1 MDHEN, CDR2 SYDVKM. This CDR3 has 15 amino acids. This CDR3 reads CASSAAGRSNQPQHF. The CDR3 DNA reads TGTGCCAGCAGTGCCGCCGGGAGGAGCAATCAGCCCCAGCATTTT.

The chain has TRBV28 and TRBJ2-3, with D unresolved. There are 11 residues in the CDR3. CDR1 and CDR2 from the germline V gene are MDHEN and SYDVKM. Trimming took off 6 bases at V and 5 bases at J, with 6 bases between the two ends. CDR3 in DNA: TGTGCCAGCAGCACTCGAGATACGCAGTATTTT. Translated, it gives CASSTRDTQYF.

The chain joins TRBV3-1 (or the pseudogene TRBV3-2) to TRBJ2-2; no clear D. With 2 bases removed from V and 6 bases from J, the gap between germline ends came to 13 bases. Germline V CDR1 and CDR2: LGHDT, YNNKEL (reference sequence). This CDR3 spans 15 amino acids. In DNA, the CDR3 is TGTGCCAGCAGCCAAAGTCCCACTTCCTCCGGGGAGCTGTTTTTT. Encoded protein: CASSQSPTSSGELFF.

The chain uses TRBV6-6 and TRBJ2-7; the match to TRBD2 covers 10 bases. Trimming cost V 5 bases and J 4 bases; bases outside gene matches: 5. CDR3 size: 14 residues. Germline V CDR1 and CDR2: MNHNY, SVGAGI (reference sequence). The DNA for the CDR3 is TGTGCCAGCAGTCGAAATAGCGGGGGGTACGAGCAGTACTTC. It encodes CASSRNSGGYEQYF.